These 10 T cell receptor beta chains came from one sample sequenced in a study of early T cells in non-severe SARS-CoV-2 infection. Using its own MiXCR run on the 5' RACE reads, TCRdb lists one record per CDR3 protein. The table has roughly 48,000 distinct CDR3 sequences, over 3.5% seen once; the top ten hold approximately 5.9%. The sequenced material came from whole blood. The receptors were gathered from an adult who was a healthcare worker with PCR-confirmed SARS-CoV-2 infection or an uninfected control (not recorded which).

The rearrangement joins TRBV6-4 to TRBJ2-2, with 10 nucleotides matching TRBD1. The CDR3 length is 16 residues. J lost 5 bases, V lost 4 bases, and 7 bases had no gene match. Germline V CDR1 and CDR2: MRHNA, SNTAGT. As DNA, the CDR3 is TGTGCCAGCAGTGCTGACGACAGGGGGCAAACCGGGGAGCTGTTTTTT. Translation: CASSADDRGQTGELFF.

Ten or more counts support this clonotype. This sequence joins TRBV5-1 and TRBJ1-2; D gene unclear. The germline gives CDR1 SGHRS, CDR2 YFSETQ. This CDR3 is built from 13 residues. Trimming stripped 5 bases from V and 2 bases from J, with 10 bases between. CDR3 protein: CASRPDGNYGYTF. CDR3 DNA sequence: TGCGCCAGCAGGCCGGACGGGAACTATGGCTACACCTTC.

In this sample, this clonotype turned up a few times. The chain recombines TRBV5-1 with TRBJ2-5, with D possibly being TRBD2 (5 bases). In germline, CDR1 is SGHRS, CDR2 YFSETQ. V lost 3 bases and J lost 1, with 10 bases in between. This CDR3 is built from 14 residues. CDR3 DNA: TGCGCCAGCAGCTCCCCGGGATCCCAAGAGACCCAGTACTTC. Translation: CASSSPGSQETQYF. The whole variable domain, remainder taken from reference TRBV5-1 and TRBJ2-5, is KAGVTQTPRYLIKTRGQQVTLSCSPISGHRSVSWYQQTPGQGLQFLFEYFSETQRNKGNFPGRFSGRQFSNSRSEMNVSTLELGDSALYLCASSSPGSQETQYFGPGTRLLVL.

The chain carries TRBV7-2 and TRBJ2-1; unclear D gene. This CDR3 has 15 residues. The ends were cut back, 2 bases at V and 5 bases at J, with 13 bases in the middle. Per the germline V gene, CDR1 is SGHTA and CDR2 is FQGNSA. The DNA for the CDR3 is TGTGCCAGCAGCTTATTTGGTCAGTCGGACAATGAGCAGTTCTTC. This sequence encodes CASSLFGQSDNEQFF.

This clonotype was detected many times. V gene TRBV7-9 combines with J gene TRBJ2-7, with 9 nucleotides matching TRBD1. CDR1 is SEHNR, CDR2 FQNEAQ, per germline (reference sequence). Germline trimming cut 4 bases from V and 3 bases from J; bases unmatched to any gene: 10. This CDR3 is built from 16 residues. The CDR3 region has the DNA TGTGCCAGCAGCTCGTCTGCCGGGACAGGGCACTACGAGCAGTACTTC. Translating it yields CASSSSAGTGHYEQYF.

This clonotype showed up many times. The genes are TRBV20-1 and TRBJ1-1; possibly TRBD1 for D (6 bases). The CDR3 is 15 residues long. Trimming cost V 2 bases and J 3 bases, with 16 bases left between them. Germline V gene data show CDR1 as DFQATT and CDR2 as SNEGSKA (reference sequence). The CDR3 DNA follows: TGCAGTGCTAGAAAAGACAGGTCCTTGGACACTGAAGCTTTCTTT. Its protein is CSARKDRSLDTEAFF.

This clonotype was picked up many times. The gene calls are TRBV20-1 and TRBJ2-3; 7 bases align to TRBD2. The V segment lost 3 bases and the J segment 2 bases; nucleotides outside the gene matches: 5. Looked up from germline, CDR1 is DFQATT and CDR2 is SNEGSKA (reference sequence). The CDR3 runs 14 residues. The CDR3 here is CSASFLAVTDTQYF. The CDR3, as DNA: TGCAGTGCTAGTTTCCTAGCGGTCACAGATACGCAGTATTTT.

This clonotype occurred many times. The rearrangement joins TRBV6-1 to TRBJ2-3; 10 bases fit TRBD2. The junction had 7 bases not matched to a gene; V was cut back by 4 bases and J by 6 bases. Germline CDR1 reads MNHNS; CDR2 reads SASEGT. This CDR3 comprises 15 residues. The CDR3 sequence: CASSALAGGRDTQYF. Here the CDR3 DNA reads TGTGCCAGCAGTGCATTAGCGGGAGGTCGGGATACGCAGTATTTT.

This clonotype occurred a few times. This chain joins TRBV7-8 and TRBJ2-5, with 11 bases identical to TRBD2. This CDR3 is built from 17 residues. The trim removed 5 bases at V and 7 bases at J, leaving 15 bases unmatched. Germline V lookup: CDR1 SGHVS, CDR2 FQNEAQ. The CDR3 region has the DNA TGTGCCAGCAGCCCTCGGATAGCGGGAGGGCCTGATGTGACCCAGTACTTC. The encoded protein is CASSPRIAGGPDVTQYF.

This clonotype showed up many times. This rearrangement joins TRBV29-1 to TRBJ2-7, with 13 bases fitting TRBD2. The ends lost 6 bases at V and 7 bases at J; junction bases unmatched: 6. The germline V gene encodes CDR1 SQVTM and CDR2 ANQGSEA. There are 13 residues in the CDR3. The CDR3 DNA reads as TGCAGCGTCGGACTAGCGGGAGCCTCGGAGCAGTACTTC. Its protein is CSVGLAGASEQYF.